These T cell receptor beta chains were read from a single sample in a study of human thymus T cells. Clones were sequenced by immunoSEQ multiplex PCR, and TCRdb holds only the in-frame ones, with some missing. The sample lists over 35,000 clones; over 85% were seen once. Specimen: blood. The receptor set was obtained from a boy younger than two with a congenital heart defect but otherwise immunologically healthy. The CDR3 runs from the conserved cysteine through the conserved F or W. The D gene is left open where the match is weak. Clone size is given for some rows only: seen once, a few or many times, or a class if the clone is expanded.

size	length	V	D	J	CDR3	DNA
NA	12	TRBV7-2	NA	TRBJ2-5	CASSLSLETQYF	TGTGCCAGCAGCTTATCTTTGGAGACCCAGTACTTC
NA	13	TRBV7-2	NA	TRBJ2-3	CASSLGPRDTQYF	TGTGCCAGCAGCTTAGGCCCCCGGGATACGCAGTATTTT
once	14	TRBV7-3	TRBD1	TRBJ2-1	CASSPGQVYNEQFF	TGTGCCAGCAGCCCCGGACAGGTCTACAATGAGCAGTTCTTC
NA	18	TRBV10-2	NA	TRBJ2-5	CASSGSIWTALSQETQYF	TGCGCCAGCAGTGGGTCTATTTGGACCGCACTCTCCCAAGAGACCCAGTACTTC
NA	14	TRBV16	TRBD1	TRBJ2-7	CASSPYQGADEQYF	TGTGCCAGCAGCCCCTATCAGGGGGCCGACGAGCAGTACTTC
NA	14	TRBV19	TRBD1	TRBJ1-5	CASSGQGGYQPQHF	TGTGCCAGTTCCGGACAGGGGGGTTATCAGCCCCAGCATTTT
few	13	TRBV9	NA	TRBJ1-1	CASSVDGNTEAFF	TGTGCCAGCAGCGTAGACGGGAACACTGAAGCTTTCTTT
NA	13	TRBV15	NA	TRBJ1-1	CATSSAQGTEAFF	TGTGCCACCAGCAGTGCGCAGGGGACTGAAGCTTTCTTT
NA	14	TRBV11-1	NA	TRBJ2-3	CASSLALIADTQYF	TGTGCCAGCAGCTTGGCGCTGATCGCAGATACGCAGTATTTT
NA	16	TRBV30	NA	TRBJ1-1	CAWSVKQGGPNTEAFF	TGTGCCTGGAGTGTAAAGCAAGGGGGTCCCAACACTGAAGCTTTCTTT
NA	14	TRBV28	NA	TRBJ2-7	CASSFLAGPYEQYF	TGTGCCAGCAGTTTTTTGGCCGGTCCCTACGAGCAGTACTTC
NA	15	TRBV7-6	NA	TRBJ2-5	CASSIMSGHQETQYF	TGTGCCAGCAGCATAATGTCGGGACACCAAGAGACCCAGTACTTC
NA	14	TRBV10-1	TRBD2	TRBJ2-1	CASSELLAGDEQFF	TGCGCCAGCAGCGAACTCCTAGCGGGGGATGAGCAGTTCTTC
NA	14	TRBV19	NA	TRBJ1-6	CASSIGGYNSPLHF	TGTGCCAGTAGTATTGGCGGGTATAATTCACCCCTCCACTTT
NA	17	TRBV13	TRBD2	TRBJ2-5	CASGYDGTSRGQETQYF	TGTGCCAGCGGTTATGATGGGACTAGCAGGGGACAAGAGACCCAGTACTTC
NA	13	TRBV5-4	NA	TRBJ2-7	CASSLGAQSEQYF	TGTGCCAGCAGCTTGGGGGCGCAGAGCGAGCAGTACTTC
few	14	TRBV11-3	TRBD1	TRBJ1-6	CASSRTGRNSPLHF	TGTGCCAGCAGTCGGACAGGGAGAAATTCACCCCTCCACTTT
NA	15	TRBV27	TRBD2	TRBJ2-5	CASSLVAGFQETQYF	TGTGCCAGCAGTTTAGTAGCGGGGTTCCAAGAGACCCAGTACTTC
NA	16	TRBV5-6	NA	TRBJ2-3	CASSFALGASLDTQYF	TGTGCCAGCAGTTTTGCACTGGGGGCCTCACTGGATACGCAGTATTTT
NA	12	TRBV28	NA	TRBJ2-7	CASTGAPYEQYF	TGTGCCAGCACAGGGGCCCCCTACGAGCAGTACTTC
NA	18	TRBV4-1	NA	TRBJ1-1	CASSLLHSLSQGTAEAFF	TGCGCCAGCAGCTTACTCCACTCACTTTCACAGGGTACAGCTGAAGCTTTCTTT
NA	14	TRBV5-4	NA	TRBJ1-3	CASSLGGPGNTIYF	TGTGCCAGCAGCTTGGGGGGCCCTGGAAACACCATATATTTT
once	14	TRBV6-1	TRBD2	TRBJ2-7	CASLRTSAFYEQYF	TGTGCCAGTCTTAGGACTAGCGCCTTCTACGAGCAGTACTTC
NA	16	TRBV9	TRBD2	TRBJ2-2	CASSPRGSGATGELFF	TGTGCCAGCAGCCCCCGGGGTAGCGGGGCTACCGGGGAGCTGTTTTTT
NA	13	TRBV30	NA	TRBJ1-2	CAWSVGGHYGYTF	TGTGCCTGGAGTGTAGGGGGACACTATGGCTACACCTTC
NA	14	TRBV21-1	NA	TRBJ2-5	CASRQGGNQETQYF	TGTGCCAGCAGACAGGGGGGGAACCAAGAGACCCAGTACTTC
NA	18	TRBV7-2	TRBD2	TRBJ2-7	CASSLAASGGAGLYEQYF	TGTGCCAGCAGCTTAGCCGCTAGCGGGGGGGCGGGGCTCTACGAGCAGTACTTC